This TCR beta chain was documented in a study of T cell responses to AZD1222 COVID-19 vaccine. General study results and limits: Females made up more of the donors, who were largely white British, and clonal diversity may have come out too low. Reportedly, nearly half the spike-specific TCRs target unmutated variant regions.

For this clone: The target antigen is unknown.

Here immunoSEQ multiplex PCR was the method, and the copy in TCRdb shows in-frame clones only, minus some. The sample lists around 180,000 clones; approximately 86% were seen once. The CDR3 length is 13 residues. Germline CDR1 is SGHNT and CDR2 is YYREEE (reference sequence). The V end lost 1 base, the J end lost 10 bases, and 14 bases lay between the germline ends. The sample here was peripheral blood, taken on day 0 of AZD1222 vaccination. The receptor comes from an adult in good health. The V and J genes are TRBV5-4 and TRBJ1-1; a possible D gene is TRBD1 (6 bases). CDR3 DNA: TGTGCCAGCAGCTTGAGGAATCAAGGGGGAGCTTTCTTT. Its protein is CASSLRNQGGAFF.